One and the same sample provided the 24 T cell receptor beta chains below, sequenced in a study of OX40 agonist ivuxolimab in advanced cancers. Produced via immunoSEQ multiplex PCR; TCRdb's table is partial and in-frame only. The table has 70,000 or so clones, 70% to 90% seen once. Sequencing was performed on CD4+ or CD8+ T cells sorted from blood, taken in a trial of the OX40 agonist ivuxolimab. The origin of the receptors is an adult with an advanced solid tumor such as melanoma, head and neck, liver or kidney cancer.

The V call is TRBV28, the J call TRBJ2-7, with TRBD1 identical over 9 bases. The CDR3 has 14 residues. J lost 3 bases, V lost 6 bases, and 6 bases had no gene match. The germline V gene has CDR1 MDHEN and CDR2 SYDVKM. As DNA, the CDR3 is TGTGCCAGCAGCAAGTGGGACAGGGTCTACGAGCAGTACTTC. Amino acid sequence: CASSKWDRVYEQYF.

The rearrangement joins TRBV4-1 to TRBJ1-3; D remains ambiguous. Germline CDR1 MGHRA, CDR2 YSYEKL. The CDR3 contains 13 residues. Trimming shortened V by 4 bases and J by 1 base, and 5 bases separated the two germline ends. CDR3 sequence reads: CASSRVSGNTIYF. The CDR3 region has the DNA TGCGCCAGCAGCCGGGTGTCTGGAAACACCATATATTTT.

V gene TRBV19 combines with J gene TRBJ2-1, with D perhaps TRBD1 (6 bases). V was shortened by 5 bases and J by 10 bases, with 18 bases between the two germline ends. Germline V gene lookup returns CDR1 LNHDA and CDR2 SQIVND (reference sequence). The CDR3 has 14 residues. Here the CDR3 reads CASSGQGIGAEQFF. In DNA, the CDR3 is TGTGCCAGTAGTGGTCAGGGGATCGGGGCAGAGCAGTTCTTC.

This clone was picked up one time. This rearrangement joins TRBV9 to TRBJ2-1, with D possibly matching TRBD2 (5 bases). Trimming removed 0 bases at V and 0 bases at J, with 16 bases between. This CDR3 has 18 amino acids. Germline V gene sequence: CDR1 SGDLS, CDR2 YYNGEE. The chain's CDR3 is CASSVVGMSGPSYNEQFF. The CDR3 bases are TGTGCCAGCAGCGTAGTAGGGATGAGCGGCCCCTCCTACAATGAGCAGTTCTTC.

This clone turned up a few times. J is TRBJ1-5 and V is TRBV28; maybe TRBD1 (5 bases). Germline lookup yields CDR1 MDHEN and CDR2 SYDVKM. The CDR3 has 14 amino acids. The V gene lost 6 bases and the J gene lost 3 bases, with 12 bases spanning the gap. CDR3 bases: TGTGCCAGCAGCATGGGGGGTTCCAATCAGCCCCAGCATTTT. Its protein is CASSMGGSNQPQHF.

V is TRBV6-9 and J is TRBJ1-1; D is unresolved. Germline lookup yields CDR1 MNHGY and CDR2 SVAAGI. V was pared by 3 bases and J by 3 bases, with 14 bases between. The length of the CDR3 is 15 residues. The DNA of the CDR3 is TGTGCCAGCAGTTACCAGGACCCGCGGGACACTGAAGCTTTCTTT. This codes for CASSYQDPRDTEAFF.

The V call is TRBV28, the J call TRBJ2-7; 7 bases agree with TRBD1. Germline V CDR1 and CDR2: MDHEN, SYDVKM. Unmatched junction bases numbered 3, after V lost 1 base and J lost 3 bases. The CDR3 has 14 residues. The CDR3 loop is CASSLSPGGYEQYF. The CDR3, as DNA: TGTGCCAGCAGTTTATCGCCAGGGGGCTACGAGCAGTACTTC. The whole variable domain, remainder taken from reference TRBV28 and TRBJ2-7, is DVKVTQSSRYLVKRTGEKVFLECVQDMDHENMFWYRQDPGLGLRLIYFSYDVKMKEKGDIPEGYSVSREKKERFSLILESASTNQTSMYLCASSLSPGGYEQYFGPGTRLTVT.

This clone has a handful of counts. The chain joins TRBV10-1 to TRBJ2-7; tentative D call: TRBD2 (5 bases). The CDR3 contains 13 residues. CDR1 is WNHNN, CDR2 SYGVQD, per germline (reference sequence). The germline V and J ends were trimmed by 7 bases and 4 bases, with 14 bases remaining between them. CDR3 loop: CASIGESKYEQYF. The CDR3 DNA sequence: TGCGCCAGCATCGGGGAATCAAAGTACGAGCAGTACTTC.

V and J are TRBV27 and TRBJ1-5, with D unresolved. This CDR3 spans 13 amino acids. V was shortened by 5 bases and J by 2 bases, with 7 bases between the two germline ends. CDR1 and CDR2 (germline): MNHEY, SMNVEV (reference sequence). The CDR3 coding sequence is TGTGCCAGCAGTCTCAGAGGCAATCAGCCCCAGCATTTT. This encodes CASSLRGNQPQHF.

This chain's CDR3 is CASSLVQANEQFF. The DNA for the CDR3 is TGTGCCAGCAGCTTAGTCCAGGCGAATGAGCAGTTCTTC. The chain has TRBV7-6 and TRBJ2-1; D gene ambiguous. The V end was cut by 1 base, the J end by 7 bases, with 8 bases between. The CDR3 sequence is 13 residues long. Germline values: CDR1 SGHVS, CDR2 FNYEAQ.

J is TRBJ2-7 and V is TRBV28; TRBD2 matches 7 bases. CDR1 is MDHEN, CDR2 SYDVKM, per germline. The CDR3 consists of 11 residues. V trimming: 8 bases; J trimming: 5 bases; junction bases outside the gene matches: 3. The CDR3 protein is CASGRADEQYF. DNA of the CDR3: TGTGCCAGCGGGAGGGCCGACGAGCAGTACTTC. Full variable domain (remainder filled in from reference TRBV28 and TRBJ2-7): DVKVTQSSRYLVKRTGEKVFLECVQDMDHENMFWYRQDPGLGLRLIYFSYDVKMKEKGDIPEGYSVSREKKERFSLILESASTNQTSMYLCASGRADEQYFGPGTRLTVT.

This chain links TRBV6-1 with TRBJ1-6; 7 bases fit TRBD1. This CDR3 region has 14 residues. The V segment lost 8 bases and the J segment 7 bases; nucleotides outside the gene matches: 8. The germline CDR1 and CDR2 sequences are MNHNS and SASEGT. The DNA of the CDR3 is TGTGCCAGCGGGCGGGACAGTGGGAATTCACCCCTCCACTTT. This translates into CASGRDSGNSPLHF.

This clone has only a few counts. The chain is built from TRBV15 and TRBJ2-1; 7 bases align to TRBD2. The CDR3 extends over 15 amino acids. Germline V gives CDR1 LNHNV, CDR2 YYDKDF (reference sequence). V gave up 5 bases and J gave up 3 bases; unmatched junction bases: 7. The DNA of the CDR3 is TGTGCCACCAGCTCTCGGGAGGCCTTCTACAATGAGCAGTTCTTC. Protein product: CATSSREAFYNEQFF. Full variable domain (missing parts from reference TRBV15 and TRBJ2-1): DAMVIQNPRYQVTQFGKPVTLSCSQTLNHNVMYWYQQKSSQAPKLLFHYYDKDFNNEADTPDNFQSRRPNTSFCFLDIRSPGLGDTAMYLCATSSREAFYNEQFFGPGTRLTVL.

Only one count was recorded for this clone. Here the CDR3 DNA reads TGTGCCAGCAGTTTCTCGACTAGAGGCAATGAGCAGTTCTTC. Its translation is CASSFSTRGNEQFF. This sequence joins TRBV28 and TRBJ2-1; D possibly corresponds to TRBD2 (6 bases). CDR3 length equals 14 residues. Per germline, CDR1 MDHEN and CDR2 SYDVKM. V dropped 3 bases and J dropped 6 bases, with 12 bases sitting between them.

CDR3 coding DNA: TGTGCCAGCAGCTCGGGACAGGGGGTCCACAATGAGCAGTTCTTC. This gives the protein CASSSGQGVHNEQFF. The rearrangement uses TRBV7-9 and TRBJ2-1; TRBD1 aligns across 11 bases. The length of the CDR3 is 15 residues. V lost 4 bases, J lost 5 bases, and 4 bases stayed unmatched. Germline CDR1 is SEHNR and CDR2 is FQNEAQ (reference sequence). Full variable domain (outside the CDR3, taken from reference TRBV7-9 and TRBJ2-1): DTGVSQNPRHKITKRGQNVTFRCDPISEHNRLYWYRQTLGQGPEFLTYFQNEAQLEKSRLLSDRFSAERPKGSFSTLEIQRTEQGDSAMYLCASSSGQGVHNEQFFGPGTRLTVL.

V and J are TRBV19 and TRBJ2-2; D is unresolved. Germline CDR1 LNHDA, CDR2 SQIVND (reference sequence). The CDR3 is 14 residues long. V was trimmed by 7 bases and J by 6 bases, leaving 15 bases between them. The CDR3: CASIEPSGAGELFF. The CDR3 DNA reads TGTGCCAGTATAGAGCCCAGTGGGGCCGGGGAGCTGTTTTTT.

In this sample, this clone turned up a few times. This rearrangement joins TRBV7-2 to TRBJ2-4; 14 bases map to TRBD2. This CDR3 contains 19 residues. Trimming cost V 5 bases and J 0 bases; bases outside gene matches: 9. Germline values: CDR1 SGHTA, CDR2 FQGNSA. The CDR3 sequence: CASSPRLAGGPLAKNIQYF. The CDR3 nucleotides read TGTGCCAGCAGCCCCAGACTAGCGGGAGGGCCTTTAGCCAAAAACATTCAGTACTTC.

The chain's CDR3 is CASSESIYEQYF. CDR3 DNA: TGTGCCAGCAGTGAATCTATCTACGAGCAGTACTTC. The chain employs TRBV6-1 and TRBJ2-5; D uncertain. The DNA matches TRBJ2-7 better at its end, which makes the J call doubtful. Germline loops: CDR1 MNHNS, CDR2 SASEGT. The CDR3 runs to 12 residues.

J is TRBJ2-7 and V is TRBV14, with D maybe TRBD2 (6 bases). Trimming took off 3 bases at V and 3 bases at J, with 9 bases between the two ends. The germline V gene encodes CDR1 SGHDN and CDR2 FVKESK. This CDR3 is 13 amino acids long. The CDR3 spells CASSQGGNYEQYF. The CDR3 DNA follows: TGTGCCAGCAGCCAGGGAGGAAACTACGAGCAGTACTTC. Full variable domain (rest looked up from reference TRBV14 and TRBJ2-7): EAGVTQFPSHSVIEKGQTVTLRCDPISGHDNLYWYRRVMGKEIKFLLHFVKESKQDESGMPNNRFLAERTGGTYSTLKVQPAELEDSGVYFCASSQGGNYEQYFGPGTRLTVT.

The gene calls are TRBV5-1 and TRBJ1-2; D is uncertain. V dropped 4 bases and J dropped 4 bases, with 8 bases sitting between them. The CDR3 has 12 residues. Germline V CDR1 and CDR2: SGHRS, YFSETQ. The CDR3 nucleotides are TGCGCCAGCAGCGACCCCCGCTATGGCTACACCTTC. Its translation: CASSDPRYGYTF.

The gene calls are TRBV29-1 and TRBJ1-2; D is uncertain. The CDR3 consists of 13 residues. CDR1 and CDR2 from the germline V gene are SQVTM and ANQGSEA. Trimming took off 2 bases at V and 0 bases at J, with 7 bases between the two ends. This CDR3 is CSVEIGTNYGYTF. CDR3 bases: TGCAGCGTTGAAATAGGTACTAACTATGGCTACACCTTC.

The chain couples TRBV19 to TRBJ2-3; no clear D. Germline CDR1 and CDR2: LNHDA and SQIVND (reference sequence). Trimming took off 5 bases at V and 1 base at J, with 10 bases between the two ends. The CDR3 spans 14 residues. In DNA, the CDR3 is TGTGCCAGTAGTCTGGTTTTCGGCACAGATACGCAGTATTTT. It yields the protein CASSLVFGTDTQYF.

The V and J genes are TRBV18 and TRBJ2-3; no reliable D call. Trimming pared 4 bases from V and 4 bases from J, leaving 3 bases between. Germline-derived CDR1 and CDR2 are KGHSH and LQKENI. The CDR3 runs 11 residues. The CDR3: CASSLSDTQYF. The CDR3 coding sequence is TGTGCCAGCTCACTCTCAGATACGCAGTATTTT. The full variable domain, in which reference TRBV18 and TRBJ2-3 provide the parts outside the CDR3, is NAGVMQNPRHLVRRRGQEARLRCSPMKGHSHVYWYRQLPEEGLKFMVYLQKENIIDESGMPKERFSAEFPKEGPSILRIQQVVRGDSAAYFCASSLSDTQYFGPGTRLTVL.

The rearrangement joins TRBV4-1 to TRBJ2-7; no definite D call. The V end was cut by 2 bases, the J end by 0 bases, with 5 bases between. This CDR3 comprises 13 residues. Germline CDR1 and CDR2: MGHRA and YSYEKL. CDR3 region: CASSQRLSYEQYF. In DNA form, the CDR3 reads TGCGCCAGCAGCCAAAGGCTCTCCTACGAGCAGTACTTC.